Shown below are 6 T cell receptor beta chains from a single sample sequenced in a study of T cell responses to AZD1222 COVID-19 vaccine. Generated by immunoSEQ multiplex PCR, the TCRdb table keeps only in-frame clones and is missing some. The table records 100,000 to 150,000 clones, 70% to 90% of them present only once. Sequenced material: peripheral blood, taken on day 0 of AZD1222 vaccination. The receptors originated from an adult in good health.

The CDR3 here is CATSKYFSYTF. The CDR3 bases are TGTGCCACCAGCAAATACTTCAGCTACACCTTC. The J gene is TRBJ1-2, the V gene TRBV24-1; unclear D gene. The CDR3 loop spans 11 amino acids. Germline CDR1 is KGHDR and CDR2 is SFDVKD. The V end lost 7 bases, the J end lost 9 bases, and 11 bases lay between the germline ends.

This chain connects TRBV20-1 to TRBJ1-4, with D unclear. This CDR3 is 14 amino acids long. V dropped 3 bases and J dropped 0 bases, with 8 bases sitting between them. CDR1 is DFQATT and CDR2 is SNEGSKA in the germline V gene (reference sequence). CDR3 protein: CSASGLATNEKLFF. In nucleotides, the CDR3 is TGCAGTGCTAGTGGCCTTGCAACTAATGAAAAACTGTTTTTT.

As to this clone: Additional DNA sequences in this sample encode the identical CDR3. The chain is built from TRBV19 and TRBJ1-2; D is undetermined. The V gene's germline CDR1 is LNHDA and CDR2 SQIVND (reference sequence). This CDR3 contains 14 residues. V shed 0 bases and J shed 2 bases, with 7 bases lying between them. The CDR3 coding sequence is TGTGCCAGTAGTATAGACCGGGGAAACTATGGCTACACCTTC. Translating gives CASSIDRGNYGYTF.

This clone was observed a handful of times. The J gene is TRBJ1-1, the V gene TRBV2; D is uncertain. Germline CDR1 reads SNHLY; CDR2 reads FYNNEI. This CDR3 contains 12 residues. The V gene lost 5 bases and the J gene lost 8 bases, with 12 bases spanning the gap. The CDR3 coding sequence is TGTGCCAGCAGTTACCGGACGGGAGAAGCTTTCTTT. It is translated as CASSYRTGEAFF.

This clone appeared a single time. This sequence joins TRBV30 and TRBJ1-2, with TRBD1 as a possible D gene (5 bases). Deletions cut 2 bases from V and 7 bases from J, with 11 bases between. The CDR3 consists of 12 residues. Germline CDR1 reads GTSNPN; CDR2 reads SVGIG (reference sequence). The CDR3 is CAWSQGAAGYTF. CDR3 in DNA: TGTGCCTGGAGTCAAGGGGCCGCTGGCTACACCTTC.

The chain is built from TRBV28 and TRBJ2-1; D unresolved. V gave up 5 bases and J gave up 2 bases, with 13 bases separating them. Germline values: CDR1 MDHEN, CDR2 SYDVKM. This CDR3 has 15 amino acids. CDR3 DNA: TGTGCCAGCAGTCAGGACCTTGCGACCTACAATGAGCAGTTCTTC. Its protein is CASSQDLATYNEQFF.